A selection of T cell receptor beta chains follows, all from one sample in a study of blood T cell repertoires in COVID-19. Data came from immunoSEQ multiplex PCR; TCRdb stores just in-frame clones and leaves some out. This table has approximately 110,000 clones, roughly 79% appearing once. Sequencing was carried out using peripheral blood. Every receptor here comes from an older man with acute or convalescent COVID-19. Each CDR3 is given with its conserved first and last residue. Each record gives: D gene, J gene, V gene, clone size, CDR3 DNA, CDR3 protein. A D gene is named only where the DNA matches it firmly. Size values are once, few and many counts, or a class for expanded clones, and some rows have none.

>TRBD1|TRBJ2-1|TRBV7-9|-
TGTGCCAGCAACGACCGGGACAGGGATAGTGATGAGCAGTTCTTC
CASNDRDRDSDEQFF
>-|TRBJ1-2|TRBV5-1|-
TGCGCCAGCAGCTTGGCCACCGACAGTTTCTCCTATGGCTACACCTTC
CASSLATDSFSYGYTF
>TRBD1|TRBJ2-4|TRBV30|-
TGTGCCTGGAGTGTCGGGACAGCCCCGGGTCAAAACATTCAGTACTTC
CAWSVGTAPGQNIQYF
>TRBD2|TRBJ2-1|TRBV19|few
TGTGCCAGTAGTTATCTAGCGGGGCTCAATGAGCAGTTCTTC
CASSYLAGLNEQFF
>-|TRBJ2-7|TRBV5-1|-
TGCGCCAGCAGCAACGAGGTAGGGGAAGTCTACGAGCAGTACTTC
CASSNEVGEVYEQYF
>-|TRBJ2-7|TRBV6-2/TRBV6-3|few
TGTGCCAGCAGTTACAGGGCGGGCCGGAGCTCCTACGAGCAGTACTTC
CASSYRAGRSSYEQYF
>TRBD1|TRBJ1-1|TRBV11-2|-
TGTGCCAGCAGCCCATACCCCAGGGGGCGGTACACTGAAGCTTTCTTT
CASSPYPRGRYTEAFF
>TRBD2|TRBJ2-7|TRBV7-2|-
TGTGCCAGCAGCTCTCCCCTGACTAGCGGGAGGGAAGCCGAGCAGTACTTC
CASSSPLTSGREAEQYF
>TRBD1|TRBJ2-1|TRBV24-1|once
TGTGCCACCAGTGATCAGGGGGCAAGCTACAATGAGCAGTTCTTC
CATSDQGASYNEQFF
>-|TRBJ2-5|TRBV19|-
TGTGCCAGTAGTATACCGGGACAAGAGACCCAGTACTTC
CASSIPGQETQYF
>-|TRBJ2-2|TRBV7-2|once
TGTGCCAGCAGCTTAGGACCGGGGACGAACACCGGGGAGCTGTTTTTT
CASSLGPGTNTGELFF